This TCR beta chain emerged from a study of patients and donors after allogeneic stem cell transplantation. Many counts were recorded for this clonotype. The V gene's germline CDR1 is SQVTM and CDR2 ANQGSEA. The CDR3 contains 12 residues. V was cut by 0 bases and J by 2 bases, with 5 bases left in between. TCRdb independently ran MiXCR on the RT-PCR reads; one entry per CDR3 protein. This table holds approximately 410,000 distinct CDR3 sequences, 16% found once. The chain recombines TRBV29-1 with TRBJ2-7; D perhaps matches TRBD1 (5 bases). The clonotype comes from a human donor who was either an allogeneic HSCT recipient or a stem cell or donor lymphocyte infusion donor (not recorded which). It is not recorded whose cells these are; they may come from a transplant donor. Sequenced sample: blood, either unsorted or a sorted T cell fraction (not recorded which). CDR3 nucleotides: TGCAGCGTTGAAGAACAGGCCTACGAGCAGTACTTC. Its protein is CSVEEQAYEQYF.